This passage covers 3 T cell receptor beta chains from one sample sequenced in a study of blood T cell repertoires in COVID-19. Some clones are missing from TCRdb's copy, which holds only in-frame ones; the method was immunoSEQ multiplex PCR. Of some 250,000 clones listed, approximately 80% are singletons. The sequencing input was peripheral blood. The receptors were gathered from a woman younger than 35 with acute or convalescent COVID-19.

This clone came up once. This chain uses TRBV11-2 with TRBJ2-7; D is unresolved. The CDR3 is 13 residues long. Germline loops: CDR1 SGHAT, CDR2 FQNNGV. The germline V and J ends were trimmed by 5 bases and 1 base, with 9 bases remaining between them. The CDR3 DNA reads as TGTGCCAGCAGCCCAGTGGTTTCCTACGAGCAGTACTTC. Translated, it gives CASSPVVSYEQYF.

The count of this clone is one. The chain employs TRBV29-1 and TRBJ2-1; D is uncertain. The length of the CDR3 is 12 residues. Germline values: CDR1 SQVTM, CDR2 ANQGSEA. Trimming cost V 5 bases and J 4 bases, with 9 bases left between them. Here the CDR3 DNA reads TGCAGCGTTCTAGACGGATACAATGAGCAGTTCTTC. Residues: CSVLDGYNEQFF.

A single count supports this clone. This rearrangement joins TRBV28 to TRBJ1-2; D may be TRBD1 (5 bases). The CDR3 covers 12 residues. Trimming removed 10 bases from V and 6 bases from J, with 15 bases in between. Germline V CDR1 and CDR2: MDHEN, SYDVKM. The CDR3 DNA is TGTGCCACCGCCGGGGGAATAGATGGCTACACCTTC. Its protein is CATAGGIDGYTF.